Sequencing of this T cell receptor beta chain was carried out in a study of blood T cell repertoires in COVID-19. Study-level background: Samples came from the United States, Italy and Spain, spanning acute and convalescent COVID-19. T cells, B-cell-depleted T cells, or PBMCs supplied cDNA or gDNA.

V was clipped by 6 bases and J by 1 base; unmatched bases: 7. This CDR3 is 15 amino acids long. Germline loops: CDR1 MNHNS, CDR2 SASEGT. Study processing details: Nucleated cell counts were estimated from reference gene primer amplification. Here immunoSEQ multiplex PCR was the method, and the copy in TCRdb shows in-frame clones only, minus some. The V and J calls and clone size are taken from that table; D and trimming were inferred from the DNA. This table has about 150,000 clones, roughly 84% appearing once. The specimen sequenced was peripheral blood. The receptor comes from a woman between 55 and 75 years old with acute or convalescent COVID-19. The rearrangement joins TRBV6-1 to TRBJ2-3; 7 nucleotides match TRBD2. CDR3 in amino acids: CASSQLGRGTDTQYF. As DNA, the CDR3 is TGTGCCAGCAGCCAGCTAGGGAGGGGCACAGATACGCAGTATTTT.